These 2 T cell receptor beta chains originate from one sample sequenced in a study of Graves' ophthalmopathy and Graves' hyperthyroidism listed by TCRdb under 2018. The data were produced on an Illumina HiSeq 2000. For repertoire sequencing, the TCR beta CDR3 regions were amplified from RNA transcripts. The first round of RT-PCR was done with HTBI primers and the Qiagen OneStep RT-PCR kit, and was followed by a second round of multiplex PCR, then size selection and purification. The public reads were reprocessed in TCRdb via fastp at Q25 and MiXCR, keeping in-frame beta chains. Identical CDR3 proteins give one entry, which carries the most common genes and DNA. This sample comprises about 210,000 distinct CDR3 sequences, just under 30% of them detected only once. Around 10% of the sample is held by the ten biggest clonotypes. Sequences were obtained from peripheral blood. All receptors come from a middle-aged man with Graves' ophthalmopathy. Donor details come from another sample of the same person, matched by shared clones.

In this sample, this clonotype turned up many times. The chain combines TRBV7-3 with TRBJ1-5, with TRBD1 identical over 8 bases. The trim removed 5 bases at V and 7 bases at J, leaving 4 bases unmatched. The CDR3 sequence is 13 residues long. Germline CDR1 and CDR2: SGHTA and FQGTGA. The CDR3 DNA is TGTGCCAGCAGCCGCGACAGGGGCCAGCCCCAGCATTTT. As protein: CASSRDRGQPQHF.

The sample holds many counts of this clonotype. The chain has TRBV20-1 and TRBJ2-7; D is unclear. Germline V lookup: CDR1 DFQATT, CDR2 SNEGSKA (reference sequence). V dropped 5 bases and J dropped 3 bases, with 11 bases sitting between them. The CDR3 contains 12 residues. CDR3 sequence: CSAPRPSYEQYF. The CDR3 coding sequence is TGCAGTGCTCCACGACCGAGCTACGAGCAGTACTTC.